These 2 T cell receptor beta chains came from one sample sequenced in a study of shared clonotypes between healthy human individuals. Using immunoSEQ multiplex PCR, the repertoire was profiled, and TCRdb retains in-frame clones only, with some absent. Of roughly 2,500,000 clones listed, under 95% were seen once; the top ten hold around 0.4%. Sequenced material: naive CD4+ T cells from PBMCs. Indicated subset: CD45RA+ positively selected. The receptors stem from a man aged 18 to 30 in good health. Some clones in this sample may be carry-over from other donors' samples.

The rearrangement joins TRBV19 to TRBJ1-5; D gene ambiguous. V dropped 7 bases and J dropped 0 bases, with 10 bases sitting between them. There are 14 residues in the CDR3. CDR1 and CDR2 from the germline V gene are LNHDA and SQIVND (reference sequence). The CDR3 DNA follows: TGTGCCAGTACCCAACCCAATAGCAATCAGCCCCAGCATTTT. Translating gives CASTQPNSNQPQHF.

To note about this clone: The same CDR3 arises from other DNA sequences in this sample as well. V and J are TRBV7-2 and TRBJ2-2; D ambiguous. Germline CDR1 is SGHTA and CDR2 is FQGNSA. The CDR3 length is 15 residues. V was trimmed by 1 base and J by 2 bases, leaving 8 bases between them. CDR3 bases: TGTGCCAGCAGCTTAGTGGGTGGAAACACCGGGGAGCTGTTTTTT. Amino acids: CASSLVGGNTGELFF.